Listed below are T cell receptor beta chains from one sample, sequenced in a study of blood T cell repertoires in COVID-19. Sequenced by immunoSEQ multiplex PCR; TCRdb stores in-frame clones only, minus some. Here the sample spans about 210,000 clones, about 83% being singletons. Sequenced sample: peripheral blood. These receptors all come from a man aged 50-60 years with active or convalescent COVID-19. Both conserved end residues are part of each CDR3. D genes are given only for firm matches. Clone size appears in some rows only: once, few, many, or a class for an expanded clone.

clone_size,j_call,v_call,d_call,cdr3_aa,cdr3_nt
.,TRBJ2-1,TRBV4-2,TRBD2,CASSPLTSSGGSYNEQFF,TGTGCCAGCAGCCCCCTAACATCTAGCGGGGGATCCTACAATGAGCAGTTCTTC
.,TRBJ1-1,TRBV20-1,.,CSASDIAGQRAEAFF,TGCAGTGCTAGTGACATCGCAGGCCAGAGGGCTGAAGCTTTCTTT
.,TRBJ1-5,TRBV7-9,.,CASSLEGRGNQPQHF,TGTGCCAGCAGCTTAGAGGGCAGGGGCAATCAGCCCCAGCATTTT
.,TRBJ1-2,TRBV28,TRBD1,CASSLTDRGNGYTF,TGTGCCAGCAGTTTAACGGACAGGGGAAATGGCTACACCTTC
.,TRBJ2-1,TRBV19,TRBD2,CASSTPGLGVGNEQFF,TGTGCCAGTAGTACGCCGGGACTAGGTGTAGGCAATGAGCAGTTCTTC
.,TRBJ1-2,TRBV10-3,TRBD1,CAISLRDRLVRYTF,TGTGCCATCAGTCTAAGGGACAGGCTCGTTCGCTACACCTTC
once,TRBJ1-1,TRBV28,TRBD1,CASSLRGDRDPEAFF,TGTGCCAGCAGTTTGAGGGGGGACAGGGATCCTGAAGCTTTCTTT
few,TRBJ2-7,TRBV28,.,CASSWPGLGSYEQYF,TGTGCCAGCAGTTGGCCGGGACTGGGTTCCTACGAGCAGTACTTC
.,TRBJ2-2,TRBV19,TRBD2,CASSKLAGGTGELFF,TGTGCCAGTAGTAAGCTAGCGGGGGGGACCGGGGAGCTGTTTTTT
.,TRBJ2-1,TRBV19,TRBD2,CASSPSRTSGSRNEQFF,TGTGCCAGTAGTCCCTCCCGGACTAGCGGGAGTAGGAATGAGCAGTTCTTC
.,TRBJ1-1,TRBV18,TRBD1,CASSQRDREGEAFF,TGTGCCAGCTCACAGCGGGACAGGGAAGGGGAAGCTTTCTTT
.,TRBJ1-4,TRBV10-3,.,CAPSRENEKLFF,TGTGCCCCAAGTCGGGAGAATGAAAAACTGTTTTTT
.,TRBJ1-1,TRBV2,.,CASSVIRGSTEAFF,TGTGCCAGCAGTGTAATCCGGGGGAGCACTGAAGCTTTCTTT
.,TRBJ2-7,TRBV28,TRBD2,CASSFGPAGGYGQYF,TGTGCCAGCAGTTTCGGTCCGGCGGGAGGGTACGGGCAGTACTTC
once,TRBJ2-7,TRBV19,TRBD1,CASSIARTGRKDEQYF,TGTGCCAGTAGTATAGCTCGGACAGGGAGGAAGGACGAGCAGTACTTC
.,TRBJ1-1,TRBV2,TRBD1,CASSARGQDMNTEAFF,TGTGCCAGCAGCGCTAGAGGACAGGACATGAACACTGAAGCTTTCTTT
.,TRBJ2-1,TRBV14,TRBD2,CASSHRIAGGLGYNEQFF,TGTGCCAGCAGCCATCGGATAGCGGGAGGGTTGGGGTACAATGAGCAGTTCTTC
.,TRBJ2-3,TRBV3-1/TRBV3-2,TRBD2,CASSTRASGRALTDTQYF,TGTGCCAGCAGCACCCGGGCTAGCGGGAGGGCCCTCACAGATACGCAGTATTTT
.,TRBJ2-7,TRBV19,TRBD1,CASSTPGQGAKKYF,TGTGCCAGTAGTACCCCGGGACAGGGGGCTAAGAAGTACTTC
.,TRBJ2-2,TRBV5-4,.,CASSLSGGAIGELFF,TGTGCCAGCAGCTTGTCGGGGGGCGCGATCGGGGAGCTGTTTTTT
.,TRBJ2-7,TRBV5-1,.,CASSLSGGNYEQYF,TGCGCCAGCAGCTTGAGTGGAGGGAACTACGAGCAGTACTTC
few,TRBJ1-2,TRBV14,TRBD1,CASSAWTGYGYTF,TGTGCCAGCAGCGCCTGGACAGGGTATGGCTACACCTTC
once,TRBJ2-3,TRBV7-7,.,CASSLGGPDTQYF,TGTGCTAGCAGCTTGGGCGGGCCAGATACGCAGTATTTT
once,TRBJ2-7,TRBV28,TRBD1,CASSIRDRNYEQYF,TGTGCCAGCAGTATCCGGGACAGAAACTACGAGCAGTACTTC
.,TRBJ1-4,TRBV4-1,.,CASSQDSGPNEKLFF,TGCGCCAGCAGCCAAGATTCTGGGCCTAATGAAAAACTGTTTTTT
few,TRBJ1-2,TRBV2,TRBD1,CASSVGQGDYGYTF,TGTGCCAGCAGTGTGGGACAGGGCGACTATGGCTACACCTTC
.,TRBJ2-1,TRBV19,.,CASSPIRAGAHEQFF,TGTGCCAGTAGCCCAATCCGGGCAGGGGCCCATGAGCAGTTCTTC
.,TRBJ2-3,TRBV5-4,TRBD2,CASSTGLGSTDTQYF,TGTGCCAGCAGCACCGGACTAGGTAGTACAGATACGCAGTATTTT
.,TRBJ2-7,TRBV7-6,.,CASSSLAGVIYEQYF,TGTGCCAGCAGTTCTCTGGCAGGGGTTATCTACGAGCAGTACTTC
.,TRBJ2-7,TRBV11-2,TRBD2,CASSLDGLAHYEQYF,TGTGCCAGCAGCTTGGATGGACTAGCGCACTACGAGCAGTACTTC
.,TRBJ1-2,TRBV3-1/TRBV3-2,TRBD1,CASSLAGGFRGNYGYTF,TGTGCCAGCAGCCTAGCAGGCGGGTTCAGGGGGAACTATGGCTACACCTTC
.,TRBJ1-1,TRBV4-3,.,CASSQVAGEGTEAFF,TGCGCCAGCAGCCAAGTTGCGGGGGAGGGCACTGAAGCTTTCTTT
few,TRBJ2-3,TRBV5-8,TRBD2,CASRFPGLADADTQYF,TGTGCCAGCAGGTTTCCGGGACTAGCGGATGCAGATACGCAGTATTTT
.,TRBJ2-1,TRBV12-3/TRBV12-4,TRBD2,CASNGGGRGEQFF,TGTGCCAGCAACGGGGGGGGAAGGGGTGAGCAGTTCTTC
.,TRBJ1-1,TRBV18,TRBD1,CASSPPGGGTEAFF,TGTGCCAGCTCACCCCCAGGGGGTGGCACTGAAGCTTTCTTT
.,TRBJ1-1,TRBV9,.,CASSREAQLNTEAFF,TGTGCCAGCAGCCGCGAGGCACAATTGAACACTGAAGCTTTCTTT
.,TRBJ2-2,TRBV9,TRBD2,CASSVASLAVTGELFF,TGTGCCAGCAGCGTAGCTAGCCTAGCGGTAACCGGGGAGCTGTTTTTT
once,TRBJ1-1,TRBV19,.,CASSIDLDRGLYRNTEAFF,TGTGCCAGTAGTATAGATCTGGACAGAGGGCTTTATCGGAACACTGAAGCTTTCTTT
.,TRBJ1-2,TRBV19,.,CASSLRGEAYGYTF,TGTGCCAGTAGCCTACGAGGGGAGGCATATGGCTACACCTTC